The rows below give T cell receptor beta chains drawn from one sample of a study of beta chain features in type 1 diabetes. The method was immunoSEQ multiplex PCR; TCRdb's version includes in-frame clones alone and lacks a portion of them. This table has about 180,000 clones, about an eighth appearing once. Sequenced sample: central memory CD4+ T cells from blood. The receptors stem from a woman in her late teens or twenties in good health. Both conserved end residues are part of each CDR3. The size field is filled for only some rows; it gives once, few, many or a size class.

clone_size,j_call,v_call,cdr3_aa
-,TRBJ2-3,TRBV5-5,CASRPGTSGSDKLDTQYF
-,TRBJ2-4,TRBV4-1,CASSNIAGEIQYF
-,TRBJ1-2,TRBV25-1,CASSDPGGYTF
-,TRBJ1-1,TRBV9,CASSVATGTPSNTEAFF
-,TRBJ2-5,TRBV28,CASSLGGRYQETQYF
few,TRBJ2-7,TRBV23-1,CAPVPRQGPKNEQYF
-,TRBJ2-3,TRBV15,CATSVSSGYTDTQYF
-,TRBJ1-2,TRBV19,CASTPGARGSGYTF
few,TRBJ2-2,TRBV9,CASSILLGLSGELFF
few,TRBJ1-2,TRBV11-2,CASSPRGAGGLAGYTF
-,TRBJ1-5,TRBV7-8,CASIAGQGINQPQHF
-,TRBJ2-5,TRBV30,CARRRASGQETQYF
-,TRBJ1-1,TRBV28,CASRIQGAKTEAFF
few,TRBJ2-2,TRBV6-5,CASRDSNTGELFF
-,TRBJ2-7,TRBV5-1,CASSSGQGARWEQYF
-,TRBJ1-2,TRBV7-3,CASSQDRTYGYTF
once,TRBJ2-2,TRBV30,CAWSSPGTGNTGELFF
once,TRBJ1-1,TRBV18,CASSPSDSSGAFF
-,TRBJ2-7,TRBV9,CASSVTGSSYEQYF
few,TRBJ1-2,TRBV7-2,CASSAPGQGIFGYTF
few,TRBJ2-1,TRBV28,CASSWAGKGSYNEQFF
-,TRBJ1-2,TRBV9,CASSVGDFGYTF
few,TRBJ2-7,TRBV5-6,CASSPEAGVYEQYF
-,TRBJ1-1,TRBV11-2,CAARAGGTEAFF
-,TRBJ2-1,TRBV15,CATSRGLAGGNEQFF
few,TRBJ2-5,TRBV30,CAWSVKRNEETQYF
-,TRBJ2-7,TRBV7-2,CASSFRDNTYEQYF
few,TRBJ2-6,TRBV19,CAVDGSSGANVLTF